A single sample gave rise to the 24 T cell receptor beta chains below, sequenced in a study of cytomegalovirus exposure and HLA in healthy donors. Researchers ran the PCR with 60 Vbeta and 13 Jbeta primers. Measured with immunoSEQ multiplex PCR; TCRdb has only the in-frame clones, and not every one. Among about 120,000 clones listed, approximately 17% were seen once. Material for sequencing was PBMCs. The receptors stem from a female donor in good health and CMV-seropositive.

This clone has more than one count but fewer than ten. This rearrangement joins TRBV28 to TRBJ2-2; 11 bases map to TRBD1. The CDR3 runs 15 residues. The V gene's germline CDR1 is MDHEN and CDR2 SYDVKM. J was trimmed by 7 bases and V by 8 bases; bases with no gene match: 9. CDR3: CASGGQGVSDGELFF. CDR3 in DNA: TGTGCCAGCGGGGGACAGGGGGTATCAGACGGGGAGCTGTTTTTT.

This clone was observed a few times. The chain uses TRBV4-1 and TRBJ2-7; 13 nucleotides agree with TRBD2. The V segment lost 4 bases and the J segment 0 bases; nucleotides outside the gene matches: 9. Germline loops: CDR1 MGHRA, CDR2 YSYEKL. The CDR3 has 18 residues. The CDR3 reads CASSRGLAGALSSYEQYF. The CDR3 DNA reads TGCGCCAGCAGCCGTGGACTAGCGGGGGCCCTGAGCTCCTACGAGCAGTACTTC.

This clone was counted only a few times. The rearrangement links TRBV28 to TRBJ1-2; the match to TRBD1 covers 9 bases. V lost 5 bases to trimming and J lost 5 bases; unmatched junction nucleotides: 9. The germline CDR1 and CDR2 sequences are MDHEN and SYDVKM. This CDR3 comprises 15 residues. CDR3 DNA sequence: TGTGCCAGCAGTCCGGGGGGGGACAGGGATTATGGCTACACCTTC. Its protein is CASSPGGDRDYGYTF.

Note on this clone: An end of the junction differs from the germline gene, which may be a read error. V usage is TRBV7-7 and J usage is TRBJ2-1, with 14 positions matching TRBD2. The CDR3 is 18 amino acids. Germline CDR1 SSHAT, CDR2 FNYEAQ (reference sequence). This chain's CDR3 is CASSPDIVRTSGGNEQFF. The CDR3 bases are TGTGCTAGCAGCCCCGACATTGTTAGGACTAGCGGGGGGAATGAGCAGTTCTTC.

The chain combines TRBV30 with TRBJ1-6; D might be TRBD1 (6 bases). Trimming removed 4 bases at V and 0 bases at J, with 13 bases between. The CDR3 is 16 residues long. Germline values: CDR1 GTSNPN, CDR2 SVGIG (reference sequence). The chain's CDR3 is CAWNQGQSSYNSPLHF. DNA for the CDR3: TGTGCCTGGAACCAAGGACAGAGCTCCTATAATTCACCCCTCCACTTT.

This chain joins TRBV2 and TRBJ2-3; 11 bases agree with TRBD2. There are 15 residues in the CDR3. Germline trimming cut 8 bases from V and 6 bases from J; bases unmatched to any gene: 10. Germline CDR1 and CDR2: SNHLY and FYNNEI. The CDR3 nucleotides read TGTGCCAGCGCGCGGGTTAGCGGGGGGGCCGATACGCAGTATTTT. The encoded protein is CASARVSGGADTQYF.

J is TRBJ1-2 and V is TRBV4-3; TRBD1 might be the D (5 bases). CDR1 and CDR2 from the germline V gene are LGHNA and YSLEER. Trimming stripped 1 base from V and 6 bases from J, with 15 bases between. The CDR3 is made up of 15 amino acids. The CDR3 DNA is TGCGCCAGCAGCCAAGGATTTATCGGGGGACATGGCTACACCTTC. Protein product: CASSQGFIGGHGYTF.

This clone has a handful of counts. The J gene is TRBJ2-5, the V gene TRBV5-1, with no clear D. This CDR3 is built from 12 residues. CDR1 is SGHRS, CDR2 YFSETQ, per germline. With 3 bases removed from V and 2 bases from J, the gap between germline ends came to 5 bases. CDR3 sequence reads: CASSSSQETQYF. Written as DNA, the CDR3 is TGCGCCAGCAGCTCCAGTCAAGAGACCCAGTACTTC.

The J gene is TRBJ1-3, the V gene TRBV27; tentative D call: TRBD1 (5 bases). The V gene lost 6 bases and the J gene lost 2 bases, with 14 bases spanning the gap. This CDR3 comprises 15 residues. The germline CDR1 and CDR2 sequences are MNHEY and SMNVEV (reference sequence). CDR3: CASSLTGLPGNTIYF. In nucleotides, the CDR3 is TGTGCCAGCAGCCTTACGGGACTTCCTGGAAACACCATATATTTT.

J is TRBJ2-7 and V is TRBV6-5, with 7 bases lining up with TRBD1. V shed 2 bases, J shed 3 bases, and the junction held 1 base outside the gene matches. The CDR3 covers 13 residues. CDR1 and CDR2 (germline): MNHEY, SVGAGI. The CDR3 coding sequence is TGTGCCAGCAGTTACCGGGACAGCTACGAGCAGTACTTC. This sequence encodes CASSYRDSYEQYF.

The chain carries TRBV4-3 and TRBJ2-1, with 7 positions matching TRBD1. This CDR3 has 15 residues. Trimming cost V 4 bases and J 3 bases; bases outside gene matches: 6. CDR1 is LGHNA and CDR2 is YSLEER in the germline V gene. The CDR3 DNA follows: TGCGCCAGCAGCCTCCGGGACAGCATCTACAATGAGCAGTTCTTC. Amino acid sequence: CASSLRDSIYNEQFF.

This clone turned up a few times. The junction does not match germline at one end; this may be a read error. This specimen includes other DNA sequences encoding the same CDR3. The CDR3 loop is CASRKTPAQETQYF. CDR3 DNA sequence: TGTGCCAGTAGGAAGACACCGGCACAAGAGACCCAATACTTC. This chain links TRBV19 with TRBJ2-5; D gene unclear. CDR1 and CDR2 (germline): LNHDA, SQIVND (reference sequence). This CDR3 is built from 14 residues.

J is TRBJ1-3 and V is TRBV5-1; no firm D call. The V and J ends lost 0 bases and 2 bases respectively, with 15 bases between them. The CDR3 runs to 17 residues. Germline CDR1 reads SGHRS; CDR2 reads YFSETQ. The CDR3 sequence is CASSLERAAAAGNTIYF. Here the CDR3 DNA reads TGCGCCAGCAGCTTGGAGAGGGCAGCAGCGGCTGGAAACACCATATATTTT.

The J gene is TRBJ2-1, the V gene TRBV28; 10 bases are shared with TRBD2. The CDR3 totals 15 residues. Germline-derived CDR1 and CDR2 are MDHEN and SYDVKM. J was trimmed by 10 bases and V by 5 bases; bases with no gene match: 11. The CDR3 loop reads CASSSLAGAYREQFF. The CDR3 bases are TGTGCCAGCAGTAGCCTAGCGGGAGCTTATAGAGAGCAGTTCTTC.

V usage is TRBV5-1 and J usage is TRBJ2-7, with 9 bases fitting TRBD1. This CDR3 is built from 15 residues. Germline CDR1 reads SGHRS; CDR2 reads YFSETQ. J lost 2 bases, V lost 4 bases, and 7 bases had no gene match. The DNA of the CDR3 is TGCGCCAGCAGCGTTCGGGACAGGGCGGCCTACGAGCAGTACTTC. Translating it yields CASSVRDRAAYEQYF.

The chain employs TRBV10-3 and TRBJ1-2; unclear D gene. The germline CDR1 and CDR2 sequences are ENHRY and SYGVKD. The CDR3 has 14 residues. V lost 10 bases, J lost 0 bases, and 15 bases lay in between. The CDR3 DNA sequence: TGTGCCACCTCAGAGTCAGGCCCTAACTATGGCTACACCTTC. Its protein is CATSESGPNYGYTF.

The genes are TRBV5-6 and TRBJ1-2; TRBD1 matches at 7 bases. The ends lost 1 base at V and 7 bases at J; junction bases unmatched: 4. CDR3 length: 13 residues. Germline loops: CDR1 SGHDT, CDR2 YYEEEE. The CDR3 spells CASSLKGTAGYTF. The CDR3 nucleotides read TGTGCCAGCAGCTTGAAGGGGACAGCTGGCTACACCTTC.

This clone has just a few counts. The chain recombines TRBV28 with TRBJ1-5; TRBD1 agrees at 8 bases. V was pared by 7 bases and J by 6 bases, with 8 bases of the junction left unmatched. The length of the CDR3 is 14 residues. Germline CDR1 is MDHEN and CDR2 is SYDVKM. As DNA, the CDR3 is TGTGCCAGCACTTTGACAGGGGTAAGTCAGCCCCAGCATTTT. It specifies CASTLTGVSQPQHF.

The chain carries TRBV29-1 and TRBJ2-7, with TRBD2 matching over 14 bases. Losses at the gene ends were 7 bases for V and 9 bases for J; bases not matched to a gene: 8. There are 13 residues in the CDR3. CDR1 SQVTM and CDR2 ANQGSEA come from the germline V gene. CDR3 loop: CSAGTSGRNGQYF. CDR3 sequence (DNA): TGCAGCGCAGGGACTAGCGGGAGAAACGGGCAGTACTTC.

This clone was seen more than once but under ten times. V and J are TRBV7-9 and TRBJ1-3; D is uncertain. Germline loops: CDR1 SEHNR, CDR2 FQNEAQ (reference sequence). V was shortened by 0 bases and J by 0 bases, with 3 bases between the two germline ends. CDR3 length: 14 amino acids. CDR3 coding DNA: TGTGCCAGCAGCTTAGCCAACTCTGGAAACACCATATATTTT. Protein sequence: CASSLANSGNTIYF.

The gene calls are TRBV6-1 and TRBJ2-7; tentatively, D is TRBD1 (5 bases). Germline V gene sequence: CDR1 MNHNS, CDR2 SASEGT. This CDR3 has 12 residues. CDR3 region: CASMTAHYEQYF. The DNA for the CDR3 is TGTGCTTCAATGACAGCTCACTACGAGCAGTACTTC.

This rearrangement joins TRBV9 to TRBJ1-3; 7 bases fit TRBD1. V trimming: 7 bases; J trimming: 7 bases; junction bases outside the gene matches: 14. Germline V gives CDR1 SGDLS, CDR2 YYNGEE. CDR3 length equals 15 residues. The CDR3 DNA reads TGTGCCAGCGGGAAACGGACAGGCGTCGGGAACACCATATATTTT. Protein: CASGKRTGVGNTIYF.

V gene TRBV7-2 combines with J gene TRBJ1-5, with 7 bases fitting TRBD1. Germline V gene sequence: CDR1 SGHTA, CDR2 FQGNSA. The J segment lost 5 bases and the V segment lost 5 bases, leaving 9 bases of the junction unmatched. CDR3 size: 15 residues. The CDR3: CASSRLQGTYQPQHF. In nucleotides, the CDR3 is TGTGCCAGCAGCCGCTTACAGGGGACCTATCAGCCCCAGCATTTT.

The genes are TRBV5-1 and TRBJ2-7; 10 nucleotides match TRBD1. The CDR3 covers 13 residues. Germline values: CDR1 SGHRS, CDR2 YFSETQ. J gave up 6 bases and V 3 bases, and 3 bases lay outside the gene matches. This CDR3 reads CASSWTGGSEQYF. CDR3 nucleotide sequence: TGCGCCAGCAGCTGGACAGGGGGAAGCGAGCAGTACTTC.